This TCR beta chain was identified during a study of blood T cell repertoires in COVID-19. Study-level information: The United States, Italy and Spain were the sources of the acute and convalescent COVID-19 samples. Sources were T cells, B-cell-depleted T cells, or PBMCs; the material itself was cDNA or gDNA.

This clone was found once. Unmatched junction bases numbered 8, after V lost 5 bases and J lost 2 bases. The V gene's germline CDR1 is GTSNPN and CDR2 SVGIG (reference sequence). CDR3 length: 16 amino acids. The age range of participants was 18 to 89 years, with residence in about two dozen US areas. Each participant's cohort was designated according to participant-reported clinical history. Only in-frame clones appear in the TCRdb table, and some are missing; sequencing was by immunoSEQ multiplex PCR. This table holds 250,000 or so clones, just under 90% found once. The sequence was collected from a woman in her 30s with acute COVID-19. Sequencing used PBMCs or T cells enriched from blood (not recorded which). This chain uses TRBV30 with TRBJ2-7; 14 bases map to TRBD2. CDR3 region: CAWGGTSGSHAYEQYF. The DNA of the CDR3 is TGTGCCTGGGGGGGGACTAGCGGGAGTCACGCCTACGAGCAGTACTTC.